The clone carrying this T cell receptor beta chain was observed a single time. Repertoires were generated with immunoSEQ multiplex PCR, while TCRdb's copy carries only in-frame clones and drops some. The table records roughly 30,000 clones, roughly 86% of them present only once. This entry comes from a study of blood T cell repertoires in COVID-19. Per germline, CDR1 SGHAT and CDR2 FQNNGV. This CDR3 is 15 amino acids long. The V and J ends lost 1 base and 5 bases respectively, with 15 bases between them. The source of this sequence is a man aged 65 to 79 with acute or convalescent COVID-19. The sequencing sample was made of peripheral blood. The genes are TRBV11-2 and TRBJ2-7; D not certain. This CDR3 reads CASSLGGSILHEQYF. The CDR3 region has the DNA TGTGCCAGCAGCTTAGGTGGCTCCATCCTCCACGAGCAGTACTTC.